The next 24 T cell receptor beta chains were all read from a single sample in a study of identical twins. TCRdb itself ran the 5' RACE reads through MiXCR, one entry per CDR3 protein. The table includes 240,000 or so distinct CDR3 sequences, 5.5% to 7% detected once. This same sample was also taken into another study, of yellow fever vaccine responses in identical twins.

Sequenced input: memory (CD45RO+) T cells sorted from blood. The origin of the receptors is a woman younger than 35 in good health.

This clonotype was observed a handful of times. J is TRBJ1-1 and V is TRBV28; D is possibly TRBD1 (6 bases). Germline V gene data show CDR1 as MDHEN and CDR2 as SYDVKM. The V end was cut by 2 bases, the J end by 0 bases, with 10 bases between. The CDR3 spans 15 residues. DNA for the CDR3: TGTGCCAGCAGTTTAGCTGGACAGCTGAACACTGAAGCTTTCTTT. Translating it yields CASSLAGQLNTEAFF.

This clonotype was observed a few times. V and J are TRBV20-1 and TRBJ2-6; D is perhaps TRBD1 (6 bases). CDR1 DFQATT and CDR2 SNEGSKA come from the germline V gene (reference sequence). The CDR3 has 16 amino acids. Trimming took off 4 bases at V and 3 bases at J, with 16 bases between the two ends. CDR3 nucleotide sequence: TGCAGTGCTATAATTGCAGGGGCTGGTGGGGCCAACGTCCTGACTTTC. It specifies CSAIIAGAGGANVLTF.

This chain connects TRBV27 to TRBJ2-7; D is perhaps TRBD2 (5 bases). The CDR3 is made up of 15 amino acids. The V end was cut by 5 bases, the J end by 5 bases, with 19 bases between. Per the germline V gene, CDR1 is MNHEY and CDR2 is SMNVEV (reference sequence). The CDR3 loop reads CASSPGGGLRHEQYF. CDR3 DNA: TGTGCCAGCAGTCCTGGTGGAGGCCTGCGACACGAGCAGTACTTC.

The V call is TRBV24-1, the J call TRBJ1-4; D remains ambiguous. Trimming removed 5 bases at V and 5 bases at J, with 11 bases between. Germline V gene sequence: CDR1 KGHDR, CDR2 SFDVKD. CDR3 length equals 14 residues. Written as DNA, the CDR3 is TGTGCCACCAGTGCGGGTCCAGGAAATGAAAAACTGTTTTTT. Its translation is CATSAGPGNEKLFF.

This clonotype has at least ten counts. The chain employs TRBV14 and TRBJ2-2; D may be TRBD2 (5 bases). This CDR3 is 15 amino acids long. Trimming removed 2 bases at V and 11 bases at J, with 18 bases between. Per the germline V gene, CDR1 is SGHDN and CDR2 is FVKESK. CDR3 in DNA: TGTGCCAGCAGCCAATGGGAACTTCGGGGAAAAGAGCTGTTTTTT. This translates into CASSQWELRGKELFF.

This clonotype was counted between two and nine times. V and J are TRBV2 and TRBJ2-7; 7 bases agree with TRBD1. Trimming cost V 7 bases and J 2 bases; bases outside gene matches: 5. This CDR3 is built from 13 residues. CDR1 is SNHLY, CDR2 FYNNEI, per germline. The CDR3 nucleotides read TGTGCCAGCAAGAGGGACAGCCCCTACGAGCAGTACTTC. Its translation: CASKRDSPYEQYF.

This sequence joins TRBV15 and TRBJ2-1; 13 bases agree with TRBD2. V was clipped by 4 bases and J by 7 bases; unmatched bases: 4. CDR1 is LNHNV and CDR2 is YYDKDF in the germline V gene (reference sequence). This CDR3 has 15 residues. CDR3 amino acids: CATSITSGGANEQFF. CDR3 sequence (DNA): TGTGCCACCAGCATTACTAGCGGGGGGGCTAATGAGCAGTTCTTC.

The CDR3 DNA reads as TGTGCCAGCAGTGTTCAGGCGTTCCAAGAGACCCAGTACTTC. Its translation: CASSVQAFQETQYF. The chain joins TRBV2 to TRBJ2-5; D remains unclear. V was shortened by 4 bases and J by 1 base, with 10 bases between the two germline ends. The CDR3 sequence is 14 residues long. Germline loops: CDR1 SNHLY, CDR2 FYNNEI.

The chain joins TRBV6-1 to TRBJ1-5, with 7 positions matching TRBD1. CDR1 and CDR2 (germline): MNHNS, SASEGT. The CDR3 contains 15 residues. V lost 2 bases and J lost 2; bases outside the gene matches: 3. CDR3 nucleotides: TGTGCCAGCAGTGAATCAGGGGGTGGCAATCAGCCCCAGCATTTT. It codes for CASSESGGGNQPQHF.

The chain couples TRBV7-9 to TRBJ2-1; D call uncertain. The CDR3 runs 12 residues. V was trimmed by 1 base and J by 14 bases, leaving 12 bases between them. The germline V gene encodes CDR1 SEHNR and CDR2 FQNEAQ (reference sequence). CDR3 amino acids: CASSLEWAGEFF. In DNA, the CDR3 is TGTGCCAGCAGCTTAGAATGGGCTGGGGAGTTCTTC. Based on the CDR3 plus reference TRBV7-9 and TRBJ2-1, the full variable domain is DTGVSQNPRHKITKRGQNVTFRCDPISEHNRLYWYRQTLGQGPEFLTYFQNEAQLEKSRLLSDRFSAERPKGSFSTLEIQRTEQGDSAMYLCASSLEWAGEFFGPGTRLTVL.

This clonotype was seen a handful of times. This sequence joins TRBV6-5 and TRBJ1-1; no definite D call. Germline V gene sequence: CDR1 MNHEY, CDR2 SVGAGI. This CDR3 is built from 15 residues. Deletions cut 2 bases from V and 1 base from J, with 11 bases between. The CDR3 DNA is TGTGCCAGCAGTTACGTTCTGGGCGGGAACACTGAAGCTTTCTTT. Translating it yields CASSYVLGGNTEAFF.

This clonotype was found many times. The CDR3 reads CASSYSPVAGGYEQYF. The CDR3 DNA reads as TGTGCCAGCAGTTACTCCCCGGTGGCAGGGGGATACGAGCAGTACTTC. The chain links TRBV25-1 to TRBJ2-7; 7 positions match TRBD1. The CDR3 sequence is 16 residues long. Germline values: CDR1 MGHDK, CDR2 SYGVNS. With V trimmed by 5 bases and J by 4 bases, 14 bases remained unmatched.

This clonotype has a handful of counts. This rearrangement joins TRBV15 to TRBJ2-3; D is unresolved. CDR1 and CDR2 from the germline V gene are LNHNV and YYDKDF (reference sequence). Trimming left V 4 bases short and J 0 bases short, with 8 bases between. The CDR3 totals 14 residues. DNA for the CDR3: TGTGCCACCAGCAAGATTGGGAGCACAGATACGCAGTATTTT. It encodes CATSKIGSTDTQYF.

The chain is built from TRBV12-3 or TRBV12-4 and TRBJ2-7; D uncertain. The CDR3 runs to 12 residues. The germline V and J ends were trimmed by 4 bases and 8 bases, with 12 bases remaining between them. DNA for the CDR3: TGTGCCAGCAGTTCCCGCTTTAGGCAGCAGTACTTC. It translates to CASSSRFRQQYF.

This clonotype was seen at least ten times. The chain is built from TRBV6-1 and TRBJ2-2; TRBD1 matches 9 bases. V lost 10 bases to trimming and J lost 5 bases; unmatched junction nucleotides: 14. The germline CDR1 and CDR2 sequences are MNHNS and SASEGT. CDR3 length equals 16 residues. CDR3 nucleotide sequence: TGTGCCACCCAAACCCAACAGGGGGCGATTACCGGGGAGCTGTTTTTT. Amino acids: CATQTQQGAITGELFF.

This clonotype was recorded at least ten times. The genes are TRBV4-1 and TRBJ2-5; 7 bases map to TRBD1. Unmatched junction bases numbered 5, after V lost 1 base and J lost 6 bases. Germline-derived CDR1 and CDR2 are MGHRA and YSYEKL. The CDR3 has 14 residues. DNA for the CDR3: TGCGCCAGCAGCCAAGGGTCAGGGGGAAAGACCCAGTACTTC. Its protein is CASSQGSGGKTQYF.

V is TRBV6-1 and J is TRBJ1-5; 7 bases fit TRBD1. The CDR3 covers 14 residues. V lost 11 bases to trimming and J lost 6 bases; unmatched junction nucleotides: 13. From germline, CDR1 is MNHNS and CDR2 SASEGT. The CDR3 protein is CAGGQGVISQPQHF. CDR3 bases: TGTGCCGGCGGGCAGGGGGTTATTAGTCAGCCCCAGCATTTT.

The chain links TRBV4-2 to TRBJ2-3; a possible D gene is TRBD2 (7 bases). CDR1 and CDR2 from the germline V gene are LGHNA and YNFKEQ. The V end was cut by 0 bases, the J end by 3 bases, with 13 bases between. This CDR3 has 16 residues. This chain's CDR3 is CASSQEGGTNTDTQYF. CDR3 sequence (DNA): TGTGCCAGCAGCCAAGAAGGGGGGACTAATACAGATACGCAGTATTTT.

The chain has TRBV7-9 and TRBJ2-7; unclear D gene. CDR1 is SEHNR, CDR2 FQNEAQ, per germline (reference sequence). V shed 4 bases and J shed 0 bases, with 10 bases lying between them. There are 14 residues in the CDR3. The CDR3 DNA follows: TGTGCCAGCAGCTCAGGACGGAACTCCTACGAGCAGTACTTC. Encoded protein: CASSSGRNSYEQYF.

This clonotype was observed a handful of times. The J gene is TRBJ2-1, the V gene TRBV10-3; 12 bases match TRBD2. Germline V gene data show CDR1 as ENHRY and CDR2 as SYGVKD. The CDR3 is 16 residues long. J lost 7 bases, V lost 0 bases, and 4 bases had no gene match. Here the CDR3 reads CAISESTGTSGNEQFF. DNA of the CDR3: TGTGCCATCAGTGAGTCGACCGGGACTAGCGGGAATGAGCAGTTCTTC.

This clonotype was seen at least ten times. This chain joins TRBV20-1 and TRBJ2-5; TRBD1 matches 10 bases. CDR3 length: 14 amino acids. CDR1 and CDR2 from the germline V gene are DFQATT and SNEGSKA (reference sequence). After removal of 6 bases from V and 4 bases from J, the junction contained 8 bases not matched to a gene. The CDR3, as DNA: TGCAGTGCCCCTCCCGACAGGGGGCGAGAGACCCAGTACTTC. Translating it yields CSAPPDRGRETQYF.

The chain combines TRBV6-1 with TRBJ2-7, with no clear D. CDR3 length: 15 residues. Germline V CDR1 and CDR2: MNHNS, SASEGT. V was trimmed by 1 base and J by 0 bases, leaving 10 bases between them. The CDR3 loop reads CASSEGYKSSYEQYV. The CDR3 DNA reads TGTGCCAGCAGTGAAGGCTACAAAAGCTCCTACGAGCAGTACGTC.

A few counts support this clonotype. The CDR3 sequence: CASSLRRAGEPYEQYV. CDR3 nucleotides: TGTGCCAGCAGTTTAAGGCGCGCGGGGGAGCCCTACGAGCAGTACGTC. The V call is TRBV28, the J call TRBJ2-7, with 7 bases that match TRBD2. Per the germline V gene, CDR1 is MDHEN and CDR2 is SYDVKM. This CDR3 is built from 16 residues. Trimming cost V 2 bases and J 2 bases; bases outside gene matches: 9.

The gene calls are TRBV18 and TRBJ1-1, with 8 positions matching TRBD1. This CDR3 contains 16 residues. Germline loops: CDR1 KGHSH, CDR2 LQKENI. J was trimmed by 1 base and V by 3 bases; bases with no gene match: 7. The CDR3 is CASSPVRTGSNTEAFF. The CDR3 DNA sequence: TGTGCCAGCTCACCGGTCCGGACAGGGTCGAACACTGAAGCTTTCTTT.